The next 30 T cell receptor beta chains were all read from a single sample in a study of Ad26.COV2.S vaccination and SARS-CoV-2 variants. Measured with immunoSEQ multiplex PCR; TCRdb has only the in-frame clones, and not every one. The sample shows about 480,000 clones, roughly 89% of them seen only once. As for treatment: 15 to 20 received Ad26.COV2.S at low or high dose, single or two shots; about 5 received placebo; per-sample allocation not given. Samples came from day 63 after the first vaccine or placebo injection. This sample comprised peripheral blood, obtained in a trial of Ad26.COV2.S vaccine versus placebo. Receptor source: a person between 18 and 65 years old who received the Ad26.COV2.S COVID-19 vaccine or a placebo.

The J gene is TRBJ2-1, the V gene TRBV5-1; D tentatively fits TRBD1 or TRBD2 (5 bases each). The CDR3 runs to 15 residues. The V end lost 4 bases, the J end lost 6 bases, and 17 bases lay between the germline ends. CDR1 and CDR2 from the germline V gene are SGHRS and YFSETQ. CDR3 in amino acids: CASSPGTRFSNEQFF. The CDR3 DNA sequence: TGCGCCAGCAGCCCCGGGACCAGGTTCTCCAATGAGCAGTTCTTC.

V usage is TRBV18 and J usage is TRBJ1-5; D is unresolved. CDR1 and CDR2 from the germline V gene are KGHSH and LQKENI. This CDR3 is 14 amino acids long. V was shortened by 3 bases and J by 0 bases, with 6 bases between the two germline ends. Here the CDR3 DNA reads TGTGCCAGCTCACCCGGTATTAGCAATCAGCCCCAGCATTTT. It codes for CASSPGISNQPQHF.

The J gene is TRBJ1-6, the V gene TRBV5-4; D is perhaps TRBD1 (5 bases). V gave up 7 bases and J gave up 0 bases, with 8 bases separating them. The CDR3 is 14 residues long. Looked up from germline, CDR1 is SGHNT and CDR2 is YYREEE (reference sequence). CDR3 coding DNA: TGTGCCAGCGGGGCCAGCTCCTATAATTCACCCCTCCACTTT. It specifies CASGASSYNSPLHF.

This chain's CDR3 is CASGWQGGGDTQYF. The CDR3 nucleotides are TGTGCTAGTGGTTGGCAGGGTGGTGGAGATACGCAGTATTTT. The rearrangement joins TRBV12-5 to TRBJ2-3; a possible D gene is TRBD1 (5 bases). CDR3 length: 14 amino acids. Germline values: CDR1 LGHNT, CDR2 FRNRAP. V lost 4 bases, J lost 5 bases, and 13 bases lay in between.

CDR3 amino acids: CASEPGDRPHTGYTF. The CDR3, as DNA: TGTGCCAGCGAACCCGGCGACAGGCCCCATACTGGGTACACCTTC. The chain employs TRBV6-5 and TRBJ1-2; D might be TRBD1 (6 bases). CDR3 length equals 15 residues. Trimming left V 8 bases short and J 11 bases short, with 27 bases between. In germline, CDR1 is MNHEY, CDR2 SVGAGI.

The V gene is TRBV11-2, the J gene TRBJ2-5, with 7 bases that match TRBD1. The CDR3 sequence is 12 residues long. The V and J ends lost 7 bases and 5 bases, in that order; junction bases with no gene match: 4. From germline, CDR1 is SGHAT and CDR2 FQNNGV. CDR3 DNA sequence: TGTGCCAGCACCAAGACAGGGGAGACCCAGTACTTC. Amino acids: CASTKTGETQYF.

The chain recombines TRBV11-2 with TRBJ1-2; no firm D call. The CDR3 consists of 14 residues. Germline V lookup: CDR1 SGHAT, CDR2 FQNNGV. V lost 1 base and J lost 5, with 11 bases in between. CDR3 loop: CASSLVAGIYGYTF. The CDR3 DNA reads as TGTGCCAGCAGCTTAGTGGCCGGGATATATGGCTACACCTTC.

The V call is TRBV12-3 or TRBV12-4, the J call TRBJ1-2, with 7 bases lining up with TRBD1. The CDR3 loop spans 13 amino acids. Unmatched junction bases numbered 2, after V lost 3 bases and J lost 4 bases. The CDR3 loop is CASSLDRSYGYTF. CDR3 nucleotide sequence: TGTGCCAGCAGTTTGGACAGGTCCTATGGCTACACCTTC.

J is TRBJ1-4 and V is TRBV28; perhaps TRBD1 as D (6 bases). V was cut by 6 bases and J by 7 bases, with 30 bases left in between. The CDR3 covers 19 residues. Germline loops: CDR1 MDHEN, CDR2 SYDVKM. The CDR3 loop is CASSYLQLLSGRGGEKLFF. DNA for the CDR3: TGTGCCAGCAGCTACCTACAACTATTGTCAGGGAGAGGGGGTGAAAAACTGTTTTTT.

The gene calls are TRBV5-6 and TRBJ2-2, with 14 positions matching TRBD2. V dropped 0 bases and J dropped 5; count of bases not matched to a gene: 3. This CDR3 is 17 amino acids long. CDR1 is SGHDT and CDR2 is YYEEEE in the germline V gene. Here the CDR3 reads CASSLGLAGGLTGELFF. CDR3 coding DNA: TGTGCCAGCAGCTTGGGACTAGCGGGAGGGTTGACCGGGGAGCTGTTTTTT.

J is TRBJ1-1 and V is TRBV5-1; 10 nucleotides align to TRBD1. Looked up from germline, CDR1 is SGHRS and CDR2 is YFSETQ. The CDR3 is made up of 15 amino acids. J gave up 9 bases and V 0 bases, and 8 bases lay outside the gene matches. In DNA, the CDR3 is TGCGCCAGCAGCTTGGGGACAGGGGGTGTGGTACAAGCTTTCTTT. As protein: CASSLGTGGVVQAFF.

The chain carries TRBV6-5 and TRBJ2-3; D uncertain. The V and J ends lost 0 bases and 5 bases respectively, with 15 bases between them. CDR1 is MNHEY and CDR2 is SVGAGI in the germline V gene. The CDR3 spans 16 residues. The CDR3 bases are TGTGCCAGCAGTTACTCGGCTAACCCTGCTGAAGATACGCAGTATTTT. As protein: CASSYSANPAEDTQYF.

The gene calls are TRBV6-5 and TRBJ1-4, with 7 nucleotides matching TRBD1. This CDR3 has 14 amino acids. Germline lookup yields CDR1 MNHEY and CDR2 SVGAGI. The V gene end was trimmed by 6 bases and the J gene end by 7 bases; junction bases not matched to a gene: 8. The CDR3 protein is CASRNQGGTEKLFF. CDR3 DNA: TGTGCCAGCAGAAATCAGGGGGGTACTGAAAAACTGTTTTTT.

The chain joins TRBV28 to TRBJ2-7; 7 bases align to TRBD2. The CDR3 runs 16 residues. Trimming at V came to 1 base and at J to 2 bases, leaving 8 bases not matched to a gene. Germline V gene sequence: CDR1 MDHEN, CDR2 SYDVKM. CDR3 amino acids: CASSLFPGGPPYEQYF. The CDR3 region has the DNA TGTGCCAGCAGTTTATTTCCGGGAGGCCCACCCTACGAGCAGTACTTC.

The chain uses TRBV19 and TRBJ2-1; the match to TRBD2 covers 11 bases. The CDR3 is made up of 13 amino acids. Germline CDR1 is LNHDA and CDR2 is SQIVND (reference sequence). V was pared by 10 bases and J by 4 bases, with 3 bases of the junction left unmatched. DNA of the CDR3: TGTGCCACACGGACTAGCGGGTACAATGAGCAGTTCTTC. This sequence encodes CATRTSGYNEQFF. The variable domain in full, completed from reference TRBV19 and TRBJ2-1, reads DGGITQSPKYLFRKEGQNVTLSCEQNLNHDAMYWYRQDPGQGLRLIYYSQIVNDFQKGDIAEGYSVSREKKESFPLTVTSAQKNPTAFYLCATRTSGYNEQFFGPGTRLTVL.

The CDR3 is CASSQGTRGSDYGYTF. The CDR3 bases are TGTGCCAGCAGCCAAGGTACTAGGGGCTCCGACTATGGCTACACCTTC. This chain connects TRBV3-1 (or the pseudogene TRBV3-2) to TRBJ1-2; D is possibly TRBD1 (5 bases). Germline CDR1 reads LGHDT; CDR2 reads YNNKEL (reference sequence). The CDR3 totals 16 residues. V was pared by 1 base and J by 3 bases, with 15 bases between.

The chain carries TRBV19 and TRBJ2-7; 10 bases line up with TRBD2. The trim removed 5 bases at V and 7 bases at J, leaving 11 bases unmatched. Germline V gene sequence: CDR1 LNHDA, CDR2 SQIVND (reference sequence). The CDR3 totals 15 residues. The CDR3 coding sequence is TGTGCCAGTAGTCAGACTAGCGGGCGCCGAGGGGAGCAGTACTTC. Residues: CASSQTSGRRGEQYF.

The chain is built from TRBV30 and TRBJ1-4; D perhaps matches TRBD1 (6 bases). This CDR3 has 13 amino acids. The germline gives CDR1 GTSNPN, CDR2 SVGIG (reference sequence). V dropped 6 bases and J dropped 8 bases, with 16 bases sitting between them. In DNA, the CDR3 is TGTGCCTGCGTGCTGCCCAGGGGAGAAAAACTGTTTTTT. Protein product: CACVLPRGEKLFF.

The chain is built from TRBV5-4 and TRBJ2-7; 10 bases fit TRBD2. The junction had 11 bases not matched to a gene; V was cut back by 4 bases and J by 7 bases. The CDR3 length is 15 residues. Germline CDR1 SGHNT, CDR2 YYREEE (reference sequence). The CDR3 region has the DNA TGTGCCAGCAGCGGCAGCGGGAGGGCCGTCGGAGAGCAGTACTTC. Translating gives CASSGSGRAVGEQYF.

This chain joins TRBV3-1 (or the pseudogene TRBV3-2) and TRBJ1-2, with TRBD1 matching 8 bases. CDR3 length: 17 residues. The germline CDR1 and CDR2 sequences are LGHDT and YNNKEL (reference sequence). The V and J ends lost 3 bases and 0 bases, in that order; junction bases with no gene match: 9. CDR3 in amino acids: CASSQKTGGPPNYGYTF. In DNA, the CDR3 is TGTGCCAGCAGCCAGAAAACAGGGGGGCCCCCTAACTATGGCTACACCTTC.

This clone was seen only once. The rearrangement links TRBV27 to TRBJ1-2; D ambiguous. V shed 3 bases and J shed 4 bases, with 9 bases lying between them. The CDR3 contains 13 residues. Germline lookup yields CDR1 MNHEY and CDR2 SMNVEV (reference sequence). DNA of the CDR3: TGTGCCAGCAGTTTGTTCGCCTCCTATGGCTACACCTTC. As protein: CASSLFASYGYTF.

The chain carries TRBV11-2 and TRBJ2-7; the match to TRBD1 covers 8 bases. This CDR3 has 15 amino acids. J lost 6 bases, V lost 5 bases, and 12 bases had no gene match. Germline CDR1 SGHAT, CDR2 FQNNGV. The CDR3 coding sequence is TGTGCCAGCAGCCGACAGGGGCAGAGGGGTGGCGAGCAGTACTTC. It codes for CASSRQGQRGGEQYF.

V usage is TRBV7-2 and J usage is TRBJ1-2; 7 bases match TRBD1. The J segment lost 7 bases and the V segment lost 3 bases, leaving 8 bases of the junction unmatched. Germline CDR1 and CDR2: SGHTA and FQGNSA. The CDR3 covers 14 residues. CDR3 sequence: CASSFIGGAGGYTF. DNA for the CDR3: TGTGCCAGCAGCTTCATAGGGGGCGCGGGTGGCTACACCTTC.

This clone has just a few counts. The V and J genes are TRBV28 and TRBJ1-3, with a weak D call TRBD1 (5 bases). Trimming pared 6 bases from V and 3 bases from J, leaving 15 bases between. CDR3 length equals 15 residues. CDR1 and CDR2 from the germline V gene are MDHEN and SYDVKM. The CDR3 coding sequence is TGTGCCAGCAGCAACCCGGGGGGGGGTGGAAACACCATATATTTT. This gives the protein CASSNPGGGGNTIYF.

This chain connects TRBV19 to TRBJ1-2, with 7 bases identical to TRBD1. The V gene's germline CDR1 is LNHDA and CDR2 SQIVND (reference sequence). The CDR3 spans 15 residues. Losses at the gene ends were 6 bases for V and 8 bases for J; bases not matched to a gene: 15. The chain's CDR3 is CASSNYRGPRHGYTF. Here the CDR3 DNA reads TGTGCCAGTAGCAACTACAGGGGCCCACGGCACGGCTACACCTTC.

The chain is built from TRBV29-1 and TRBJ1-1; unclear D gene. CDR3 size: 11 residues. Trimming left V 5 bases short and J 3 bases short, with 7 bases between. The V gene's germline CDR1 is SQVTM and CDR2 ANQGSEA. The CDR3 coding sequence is TGCAGCGTTTTTTCGGACACTGAAGCTTTCTTT. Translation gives CSVFSDTEAFF.

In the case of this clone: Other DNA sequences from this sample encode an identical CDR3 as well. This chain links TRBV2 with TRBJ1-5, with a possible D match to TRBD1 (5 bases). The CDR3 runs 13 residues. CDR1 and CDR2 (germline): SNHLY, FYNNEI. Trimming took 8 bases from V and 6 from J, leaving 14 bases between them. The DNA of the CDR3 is TGTGCCAGCGATCGGGGCGGCGGTCAGCCCCAGCATTTT. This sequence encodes CASDRGGGQPQHF.

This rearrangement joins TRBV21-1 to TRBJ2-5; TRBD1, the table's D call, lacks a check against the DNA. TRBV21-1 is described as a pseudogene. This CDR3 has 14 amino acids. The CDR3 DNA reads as TGTGCCAGAATCACAGGGGGCGGGAGAGAGACCCAGTACTTC. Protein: CARITGGGRETQYF.

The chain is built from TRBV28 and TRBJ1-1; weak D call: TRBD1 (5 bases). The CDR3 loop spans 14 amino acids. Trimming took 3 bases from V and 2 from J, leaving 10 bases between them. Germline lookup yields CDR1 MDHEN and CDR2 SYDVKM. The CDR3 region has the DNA TGTGCCAGCAGTTTCTTAAGGGGTAACACTGAAGCTTTCTTT. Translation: CASSFLRGNTEAFF.

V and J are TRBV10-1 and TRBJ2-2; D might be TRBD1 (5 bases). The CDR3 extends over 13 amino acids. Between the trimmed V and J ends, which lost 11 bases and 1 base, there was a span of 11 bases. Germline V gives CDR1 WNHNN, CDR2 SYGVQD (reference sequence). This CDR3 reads CAGKTVNTGELFF. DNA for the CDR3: TGCGCCGGCAAGACAGTGAACACCGGGGAGCTGTTTTTT.